This TCR beta chain was observed in a study of cytotoxic CD8 clonotypes in ibrutinib-treated CLL. Study-level background: Patients: 11 to 12 relapsed/refractory, fewer than 16 treatment-naive, 17 IGHV unmutated. Patients attained 25 or so partial and 2 complete responses; at median about 70 months, around 14 remained remitted while approximately 12 progressed. Whole-study results and caveats: Baseline-level clonality went beyond age-matched healthy donors and moved in step with circulating CD8+ T-cell counts. Public clonotypes, rarely seen, contracted or held steady on treatment.

A note on this clone: Its specificity is not known.

V shed 6 bases and J shed 6 bases, with 10 bases lying between them. This CDR3 has 12 residues. CDR1 SGHAT and CDR2 FQNNGV come from the germline V gene. Some clones are missing from TCRdb's copy, which holds only in-frame ones; the method was immunoSEQ multiplex PCR. The profile shows roughly 150,000 clones, about 80% of them singletons. The receptor was isolated from a human donor with chronic lymphocytic leukemia. This sample comprised PBMCs, obtained after 12 months of ibrutinib treatment. The chain joins TRBV11-2 to TRBJ2-3, with D possibly matching TRBD2 (5 bases). CDR3 DNA: TGTGCCAGCAGTTCGGACTCCGATACGCAGTATTTT. It codes for CASSSDSDTQYF.